This T cell receptor beta chain was found in a study of cytotoxic CD8 clonotypes in ibrutinib-treated CLL. Sequenced by immunoSEQ multiplex PCR; TCRdb stores in-frame clones only, minus some. The table lists approximately 210,000 clones, about two thirds of them singletons. The origin of this receptor is a human donor with chronic lymphocytic leukemia. The specimen was PBMCs, collected after 24 months of ibrutinib treatment.

The CDR3 reads CASSPGTGELFF. CDR3 in DNA: TGTGCCAGCAGCCCTGGGACCGGGGAGCTGTTTTTT. The chain uses TRBV4-2 and TRBJ2-2; D is ambiguous. The CDR3 runs 12 residues. The V end lost 4 bases, the J end lost 5 bases, and 5 bases lay between the germline ends. The germline CDR1 and CDR2 sequences are LGHNA and YNFKEQ.